Listed below are T cell receptor beta chains from one sample, sequenced in a study of T cells in Graves' hyperthyroidism and ophthalmopathy. MiXCR, run by TCRdb on the multiplex PCR reads, gives a single entry per CDR3 protein. The table lists fewer than 500,000 distinct CDR3 sequences, about 14% of them singletons. The sequencing input was blood. The receptors derive from a woman aged 25 to 39 with Graves' ophthalmopathy. Each CDR3 is given with its conserved first and last residue.

TRBJ1-3 | TRBV19 | CASVKRSGGNTIYF
TRBJ2-1 | TRBV28 | CASRRGGQIVNNEQFF
TRBJ1-2 | TRBV9 | CASNNVEGYTF
TRBJ2-3 | TRBV7-2 | CASSLHLRGWYSDTQYF
TRBJ2-1 | TRBV9 | CASSVAPGVPYNEQFF
TRBJ2-7 | TRBV20-1 | CSALTSSFTNEQYF
TRBJ2-3 | TRBV18 | CASSPWTGGKDTQYF
TRBJ1-5 | TRBV19 | CASGQGRQPQHF
TRBJ1-1 | TRBV12-5 | CASGFGQGQAFF
TRBJ2-7 | TRBV28 | CASTLGRAYEQYF
TRBJ1-2 | TRBV12-3/TRBV12-4 | CASSFRDSNLNYGYTF
TRBJ2-4 | TRBV20-1 | CSARELASEENIQYF
TRBJ2-7 | TRBV6-1 | CASREGGGSYEQYF
TRBJ2-7 | TRBV28 | CASSPTGLVLYEQYF
TRBJ1-2 | TRBV7-2 | CASSPDFKGYTF
TRBJ1-5 | TRBV20-1 | CSARTLASNQPQHF
TRBJ2-5 | TRBV27 | CASTFLAGGVMGETQYF
TRBJ1-3 | TRBV7-2 | CASSLAAGGNTIYF
TRBJ1-5 | TRBV28 | CASRDLRQGADQPQHF
TRBJ2-2 | TRBV20-1 | CSARDRTGELFF
TRBJ1-2 | TRBV7-2 | CASSPDRGGGYTF
TRBJ2-5 | TRBV14 | CASSQGSGQGRETQYF
TRBJ2-7 | TRBV25-1 | CASSEYSGGPTEEQYF
TRBJ1-5 | TRBV19 | CASRTIGRDQPQHF
TRBJ2-5 | TRBV24-1 | CATSDYGVPETQYF
TRBJ2-7 | TRBV29-1 | CSVEDLRDRGTYEQYF
TRBJ2-2 | TRBV13 | CASTPSGGTGELFF
TRBJ2-5 | TRBV20-1 | CSASKLVWETQYF
TRBJ2-3 | TRBV12-3/TRBV12-4 | CASSLRGMRGSTDTQYF
TRBJ2-7 | TRBV3-1 | CASSQRAGPWYEQYF
TRBJ2-7 | TRBV3-1 | CASGRSSYEQYF
TRBJ1-6 | TRBV6-4 | CASSEGDNSPLHF
TRBJ1-2 | TRBV2 | CASSTTGGGERGYTF
TRBJ2-2 | TRBV12-3/TRBV12-4 | CASSLSRGAGELFF
TRBJ1-6 | TRBV20-1 | CSTTGSSYNSPLHF
TRBJ2-1 | TRBV4-1 | CASSQEISASGFRGEQFF
TRBJ2-3 | TRBV7-7 | CASSSDQKDTQYF
TRBJ1-6 | TRBV28 | CASSFGAGSYNSPLHF
TRBJ2-5 | TRBV3-1 | CASSQVSGAETQYF
TRBJ2-7 | TRBV20-1 | CSAREAGGSYEQYF
TRBJ2-7 | TRBV5-1 | CASSISDRGVEQYF
TRBJ2-1 | TRBV2 | CASTLRTTDREYDEQFF
TRBJ2-2 | TRBV12-3/TRBV12-4 | CASRGQKNTGELFF
TRBJ1-4 | TRBV27 | CASSFVGHGDEKLFF
TRBJ2-5 | TRBV12-3/TRBV12-4 | CASSELGVGAGGETQYF
TRBJ2-1 | TRBV4-1 | CASSQDVAYYNEQFF
TRBJ1-1 | TRBV29-1 | CSVLQDRASTEAFF
TRBJ1-5 | TRBV30 | CAWSVGGPGGGQPQHF
TRBJ2-2 | TRBV7-2 | CASAYGSTDPGELFF
TRBJ1-2 | TRBV12-3/TRBV12-4 | CASSEQGFYYGYTF
TRBJ2-1 | TRBV11-2 | CASSWSGRDEQFF
TRBJ2-1 | TRBV11-3 | CASSLDPRTGAFF
TRBJ2-2 | TRBV25-1 | CASSGVAGELFF